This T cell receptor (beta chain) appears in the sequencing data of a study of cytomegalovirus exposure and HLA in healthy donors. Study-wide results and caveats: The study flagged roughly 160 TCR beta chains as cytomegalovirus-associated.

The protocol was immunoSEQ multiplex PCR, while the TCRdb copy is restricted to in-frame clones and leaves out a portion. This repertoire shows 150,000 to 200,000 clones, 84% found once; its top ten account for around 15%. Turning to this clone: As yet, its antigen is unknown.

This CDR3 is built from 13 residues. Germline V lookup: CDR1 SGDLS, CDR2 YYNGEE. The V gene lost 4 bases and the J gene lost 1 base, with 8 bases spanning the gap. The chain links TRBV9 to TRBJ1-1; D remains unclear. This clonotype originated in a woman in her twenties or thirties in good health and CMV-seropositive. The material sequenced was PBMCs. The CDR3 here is CASSSGGNTEAFF. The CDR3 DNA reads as TGTGCCAGCAGCTCGGGAGGGAACACTGAAGCTTTCTTT.